The rows below give T cell receptor beta chains drawn from one sample of a study of blood T cell repertoires in COVID-19. The method was immunoSEQ multiplex PCR; TCRdb's version includes in-frame clones alone and lacks a portion of them. The data hold 180,000 or so clones, with around 80% observed a single time. The specimen was PBMCs or T cells enriched from blood (not recorded which). The receptors were sampled from a man aged 60 to 75 who had been exposed to COVID-19. CDR3s include the opening cysteine and the closing phenylalanine or tryptophan.

v_gene: TRBV30
j_gene: TRBJ2-7
CDR3aa: CAWSVLGSGEQYF

v_gene: TRBV9
j_gene: TRBJ2-3
CDR3aa: CASRGVGTDTQYF

v_gene: TRBV5-1
j_gene: TRBJ2-3
CDR3aa: CASSSGHSTDTQYF

v_gene: TRBV11-3
j_gene: TRBJ1-1
CDR3aa: CASSPLSPGVTEAFF

v_gene: TRBV9
j_gene: TRBJ2-1
CDR3aa: CASGGASGRAPYNEQFF

v_gene: TRBV3-1/TRBV3-2
j_gene: TRBJ2-7
CDR3aa: CASSPGRGQRPYEQYF

v_gene: TRBV5-1
j_gene: TRBJ2-7
CDR3aa: CASSLEGNSYEQYF

v_gene: TRBV10-3
j_gene: TRBJ1-2
CDR3aa: CAITATEGNYGYTF

v_gene: TRBV24-1
j_gene: TRBJ2-3
CDR3aa: CATRGGTDTQYF

v_gene: TRBV27
j_gene: TRBJ2-3
CDR3aa: CASSLSLTGGIYTDTQYF

v_gene: TRBV18
j_gene: TRBJ1-5
CDR3aa: CASSPLQGVGNQPQHF

v_gene: TRBV9
j_gene: TRBJ1-1
CDR3aa: CASSVAFGDTEAFF